This TCR beta chain was sequenced during a study of shared clonotypes between healthy human individuals. Every one of the donors was a Caucasian adult that lived in Nashville, Tennessee. CD4+ cells underwent separation, giving CD45RA+ naive and CD45RA-negative memory subsets. The repertoire was sequenced with immunoSEQ multiplex PCR; TCRdb's copy has only in-frame clones and lacks some. In the table there are 2 million to 2.5 million clones, approximately 93% of which are singletons. Study-wide results and caveats: Donor scarcity curtailed the genetic and exposure-history diversity represented herein.

The V gene's germline CDR1 is SGHRS and CDR2 YFSETQ. This CDR3 contains 17 residues. The V gene end was trimmed by 0 bases and the J gene end by 2 bases; junction bases not matched to a gene: 5. In the case of this clone: What it binds is not known.

Sequenced material: naive CD4+ T cells from PBMCs. Specified subset: CD45RA+ positively selected. This sequence originates from a man between 18 and 35 years old in good health. Some clones in this sample may be carry-over from other donors' samples. The chain joins TRBV5-1 to TRBJ2-3, with 11 bases matching TRBD2. The CDR3 is CASSLAGLAGYTDTQYF. The CDR3, as DNA: TGCGCCAGCAGCTTGGCAGGACTAGCGGGTTACACAGATACGCAGTATTTT.